This passage covers 8 T cell receptor beta chains from one sample sequenced in a study of graft-versus-host responses after intestinal transplantation. Produced via immunoSEQ multiplex PCR; TCRdb's table is partial and in-frame only. In the table there are about 130,000 clones, 85% to 95% of which are singletons. These receptors have no identified antigens. The sample consisted of unstimulated CD4+ T cells sorted from spleen or lymph node cells, taken before intestinal transplant. These receptors were taken from a human donor who received an intestinal transplant.

The chain couples TRBV14 to TRBJ2-2; D perhaps matches TRBD1 (6 bases). The CDR3 runs to 18 residues. V was clipped by 4 bases and J by 4 bases, with 22 bases between them. Germline CDR1 reads SGHDN; CDR2 reads FVKESK. CDR3 DNA sequence: TGTGCCAGCAGCCGTCATCTACAGGGTATTCGAGGCACCGGGGAGCTGTTTTTT. Protein sequence: CASSRHLQGIRGTGELFF. Using reference TRBV14 and TRBJ2-2 for the parts outside the CDR3, the full variable domain is EAGVTQFPSHSVIEKGQTVTLRCDPISGHDNLYWYRRVMGKEIKFLLHFVKESKQDESGMPNNRFLAERTGGTYSTLKVQPAELEDSGVYFCASSRHLQGIRGTGELFFGEGSRLTVL.

The gene calls are TRBV5-4 and TRBJ2-1, with D uncertain. CDR1 SGHNT and CDR2 YYREEE come from the germline V gene (reference sequence). The CDR3 runs 12 residues. V was clipped by 0 bases and J by 10 bases, with 8 bases between them. The CDR3 DNA sequence: TGTGCCAGCAGCTTGGCCAACGGGGAGCAGTTCTTC. This codes for CASSLANGEQFF.

For the CDR3, the DNA is TGTGCCAGCAGCGTAGCACAGGGTGGGCAAGAGACCCAGTACTTC. It yields the protein CASSVAQGGQETQYF. This chain uses TRBV9 with TRBJ2-5; possible D gene TRBD1, 6 bases. CDR3 length equals 15 residues. Germline V gene lookup returns CDR1 SGDLS and CDR2 YYNGEE. V dropped 0 bases and J dropped 2 bases, with 11 bases sitting between them.

This clone was counted a single time. The chain recombines TRBV28 with TRBJ1-4; D ambiguous. Trimming stripped 9 bases from V and 8 bases from J, with 13 bases between. Per the germline V gene, CDR1 is MDHEN and CDR2 is SYDVKM. This CDR3 has 12 residues. CDR3 loop: CASSTQKEKLFF. CDR3 nucleotides: TGTGCCAGTTCGACCCAGAAGGAAAAACTGTTTTTT.

This chain joins TRBV5-4 and TRBJ2-1, with D tentatively TRBD1 (6 bases). Looked up from germline, CDR1 is SGHNT and CDR2 is YYREEE (reference sequence). This CDR3 is built from 15 residues. The V end lost 0 bases, the J end lost 6 bases, and 13 bases lay between the germline ends. The CDR3 here is CASSLEQGRSNEQFF. DNA for the CDR3: TGTGCCAGCAGCTTGGAACAGGGCCGCAGCAATGAGCAGTTCTTC.

This clone showed up just a few times. The chain links TRBV10-3 to TRBJ2-1, with 14 bases that match TRBD2. The CDR3 totals 16 residues. The J segment lost 9 bases and the V segment lost 0 bases, leaving 4 bases of the junction unmatched. The germline V gene encodes CDR1 ENHRY and CDR2 SYGVKD. As DNA, the CDR3 is TGTGCCATCAGTGAGTCGACTAGCGGGAGGGCCAGTGAGCAGTTCTTC. As protein: CAISESTSGRASEQFF.

The table lists this clone with a few counts. The rearrangement joins TRBV6-6 to TRBJ1-5; 7 bases match TRBD1. J was trimmed by 6 bases and V by 5 bases; bases with no gene match: 10. The V gene's germline CDR1 is MNHNY and CDR2 SVGAGI (reference sequence). This CDR3 is 15 amino acids long. In nucleotides, the CDR3 is TGTGCCAGCAGTACTCGACAGGGTATGGGTCAGCCCCAGCATTTT. Translated, it gives CASSTRQGMGQPQHF.

A single count supports this clone. The chain carries TRBV27 and TRBJ2-7; D perhaps matches TRBD1 (6 bases). CDR3 size: 14 residues. Trimming cost V 5 bases and J 3 bases, with 14 bases left between them. Germline CDR1 MNHEY, CDR2 SMNVEV (reference sequence). This CDR3 is CASSPRGRGYEQYF. The CDR3 nucleotides read TGTGCCAGCAGTCCCAGGGGTAGGGGCTACGAGCAGTACTTC.